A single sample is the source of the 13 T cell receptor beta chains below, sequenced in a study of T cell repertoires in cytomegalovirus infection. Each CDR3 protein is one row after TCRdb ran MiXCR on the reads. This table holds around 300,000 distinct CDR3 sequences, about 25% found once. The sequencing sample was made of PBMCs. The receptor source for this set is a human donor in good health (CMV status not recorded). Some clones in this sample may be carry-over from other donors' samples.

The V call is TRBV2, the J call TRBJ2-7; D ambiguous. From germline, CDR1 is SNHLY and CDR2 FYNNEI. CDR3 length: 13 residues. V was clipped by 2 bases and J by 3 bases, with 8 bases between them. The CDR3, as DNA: TGTGCCAGCAGTGAACAAGGTCTCTACGAGCAGTACTTC. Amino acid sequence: CASSEQGLYEQYF.

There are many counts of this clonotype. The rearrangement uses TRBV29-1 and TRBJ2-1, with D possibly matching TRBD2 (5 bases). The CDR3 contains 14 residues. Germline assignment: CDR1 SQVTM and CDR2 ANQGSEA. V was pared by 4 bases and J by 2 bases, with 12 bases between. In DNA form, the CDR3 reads TGCAGCGTTGCTGCTAGCATCGCCTACAATGAGCAGTTCTTC. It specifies CSVAASIAYNEQFF.

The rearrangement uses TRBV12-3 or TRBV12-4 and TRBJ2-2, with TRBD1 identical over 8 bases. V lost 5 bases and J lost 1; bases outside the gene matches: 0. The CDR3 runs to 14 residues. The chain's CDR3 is CASSGTGNTGELFF. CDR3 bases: TGTGCCAGCAGTGGGACAGGGAACACCGGGGAGCTGTTTTTT.

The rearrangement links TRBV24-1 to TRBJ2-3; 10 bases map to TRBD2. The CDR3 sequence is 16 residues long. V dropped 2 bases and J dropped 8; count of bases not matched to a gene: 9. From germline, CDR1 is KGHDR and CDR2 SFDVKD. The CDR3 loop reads CATSDSSGSAGGTQYF. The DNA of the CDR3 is TGTGCCACCAGTGATTCTAGCGGGAGTGCCGGGGGTACGCAGTATTTT.

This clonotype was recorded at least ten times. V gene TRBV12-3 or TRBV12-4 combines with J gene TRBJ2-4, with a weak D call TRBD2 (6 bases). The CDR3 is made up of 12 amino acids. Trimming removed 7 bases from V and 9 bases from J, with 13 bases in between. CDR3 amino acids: CASTSGTSIQYF. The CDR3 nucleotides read TGTGCCAGCACCTCCGGGACTTCCATTCAGTACTTC.

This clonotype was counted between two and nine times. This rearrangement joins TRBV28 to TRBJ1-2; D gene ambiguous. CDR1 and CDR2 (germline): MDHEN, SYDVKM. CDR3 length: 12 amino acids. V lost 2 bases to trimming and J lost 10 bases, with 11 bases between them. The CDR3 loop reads CASSLPILDYTF. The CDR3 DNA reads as TGTGCCAGCAGTTTACCCATTCTGGACTACACCTTC.

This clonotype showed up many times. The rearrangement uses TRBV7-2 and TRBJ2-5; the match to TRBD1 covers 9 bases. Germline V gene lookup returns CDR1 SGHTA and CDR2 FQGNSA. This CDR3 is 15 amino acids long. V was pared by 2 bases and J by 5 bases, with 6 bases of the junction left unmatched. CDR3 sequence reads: CASSLIPQGAETQYF. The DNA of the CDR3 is TGTGCCAGCAGCTTAATCCCACAGGGGGCCGAGACCCAGTACTTC.

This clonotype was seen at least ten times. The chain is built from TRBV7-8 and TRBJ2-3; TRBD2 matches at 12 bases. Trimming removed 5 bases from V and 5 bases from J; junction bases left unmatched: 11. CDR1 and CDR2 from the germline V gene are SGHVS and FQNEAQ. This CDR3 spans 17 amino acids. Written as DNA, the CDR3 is TGTGCCAGCAGCGCCAGACTAGCGGGAGTTTTGCAAGATACGCAGTATTTT. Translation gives CASSARLAGVLQDTQYF.

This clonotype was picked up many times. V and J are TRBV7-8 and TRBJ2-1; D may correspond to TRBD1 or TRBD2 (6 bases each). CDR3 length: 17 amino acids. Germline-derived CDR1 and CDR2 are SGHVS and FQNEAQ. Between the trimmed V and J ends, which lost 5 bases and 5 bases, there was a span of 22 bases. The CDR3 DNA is TGTGCCAGCAGCCAGTGGACAGTGAATAGGAGGGACAATGAGCAGTTCTTC. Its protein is CASSQWTVNRRDNEQFF.

CDR3 nucleotide sequence: TGTGCCAGCAGTACGGGACAGGGGGTAGACGAGACCCAGTACTTC. This codes for CASSTGQGVDETQYF. The V gene is TRBV28, the J gene TRBJ2-5; 11 bases fit TRBD1. CDR1 and CDR2 (germline): MDHEN, SYDVKM. The CDR3 is made up of 15 amino acids. After removal of 5 bases from V and 5 bases from J, the junction contained 7 bases not matched to a gene. The full variable domain, its missing parts supplied by reference TRBV28 and TRBJ2-5, is DVKVTQSSRYLVKRTGEKVFLECVQDMDHENMFWYRQDPGLGLRLIYFSYDVKMKEKGDIPEGYSVSREKKERFSLILESASTNQTSMYLCASSTGQGVDETQYFGPGTRLLVL.

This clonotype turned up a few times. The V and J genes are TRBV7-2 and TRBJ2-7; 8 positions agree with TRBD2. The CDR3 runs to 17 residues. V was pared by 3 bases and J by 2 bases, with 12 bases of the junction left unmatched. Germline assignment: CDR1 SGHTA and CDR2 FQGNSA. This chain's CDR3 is CASSFGTSRLATYEQYF. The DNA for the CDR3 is TGTGCCAGCAGCTTCGGGACATCGCGACTAGCGACCTACGAGCAGTACTTC.

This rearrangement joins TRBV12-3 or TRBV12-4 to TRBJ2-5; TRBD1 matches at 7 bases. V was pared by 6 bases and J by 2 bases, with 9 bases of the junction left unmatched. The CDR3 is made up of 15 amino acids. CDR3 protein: CASSQRDSDQETQYF. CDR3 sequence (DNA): TGTGCCAGCAGCCAACGGGACAGCGATCAAGAGACCCAGTACTTC.

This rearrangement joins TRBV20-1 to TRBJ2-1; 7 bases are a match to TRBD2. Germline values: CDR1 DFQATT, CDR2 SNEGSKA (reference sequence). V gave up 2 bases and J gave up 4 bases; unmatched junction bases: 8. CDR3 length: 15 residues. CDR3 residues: CSARSGVIDYNEQFF. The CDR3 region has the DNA TGCAGTGCTAGAAGCGGGGTGATTGATTACAATGAGCAGTTCTTC.